Sequencing of this TCR beta chain was carried out in a study of cytomegalovirus exposure and HLA in healthy donors. Study-level background: Roughly 180 million T cells yielded around 100 million unique TCR beta sequences, as an earlier analysis found.

This clone was seen only a few times. This CDR3 is 14 amino acids long. In germline, CDR1 is LNHDA, CDR2 SQIVND (reference sequence). V was trimmed by 2 bases and J by 4 bases, leaving 9 bases between them. PCR used 60 Vbeta primers and 13 Jbeta primers. The data were produced by immunoSEQ multiplex PCR, yet TCRdb's version contains in-frame clones alone and is incomplete. Of 150,000 to 200,000 clones in the sample, about 86% were seen once. Donors were ostensibly healthy at sampling, although undocumented immune exposures were probable. The specimen was PBMCs. The rearrangement joins TRBV19 to TRBJ1-5, with D uncertain. The receptor was derived from a woman in her 30s in good health and CMV-seronegative. The CDR3 is CASSISGYNQPQHF. The CDR3 bases are TGTGCCAGTAGTATATCAGGTTATAATCAGCCCCAGCATTTT.